These T cell receptor beta chains were read from a single sample in a study of metastatic and nonmetastatic thyroid tumors. TCRdb called clones again from the PCR reads with MiXCR. Of about 60,000 clones in the sample, 15% to 20% were seen once. Sequences were obtained from blood. The origin of the receptors is a male donor with papillary thyroid cancer or a benign thyroid nodule (not recorded which). Some clones in this sample may be carry-over from other donors' samples. Both conserved end residues are part of each CDR3. Each record gives: CDR3 protein, CDR3 DNA, D gene, clone size, J gene, V gene. The D gene is left open where the match is weak. Clone size is not always given. Where it is, it says once, few, many or a class for expanded clones.

cdr3_aa: CASSRVRTYGYTF
cdr3_nt: TGTGCCAGCAGCCGCGTTAGGACCTATGGCTACACCTTC
d_call: -
clone_size: many
j_call: TRBJ1-2
v_call: TRBV14

cdr3_aa: CASSDSANTDTQYF
cdr3_nt: TGCGCCAGCAGTGACTCAGCTAACACAGATACGCAGTATTTT
d_call: -
clone_size: few
j_call: TRBJ2-3
v_call: TRBV10-1

cdr3_aa: CASMGAGRGGETQYF
cdr3_nt: TGTGCCAGCATGGGGGCGGGTAGGGGTGGAGAGACCCAGTACTTC
d_call: -
clone_size: many
j_call: TRBJ2-5
v_call: TRBV28

cdr3_aa: CASSEALPREPNYDQYF
cdr3_nt: TGTGCCAGCAGTGAAGCGTTACCTAGAGAGCCCAACTACGATCAGTACTTC
d_call: -
clone_size: few
j_call: TRBJ2-7
v_call: TRBV6-1

cdr3_aa: CASSPTSLTDTQYF
cdr3_nt: TGTGCCAGCAGTCCTACTAGCCTCACAGATACGCAGTATTTT
d_call: -
clone_size: few
j_call: TRBJ2-3
v_call: TRBV12-3/TRBV12-4

cdr3_aa: CASSLHGAAQGANTIYF
cdr3_nt: TGTGCCAGCAGCTTACACGGAGCTGCCCAGGGTGCAAACACCATATATTTT
d_call: -
clone_size: many
j_call: TRBJ1-3
v_call: TRBV11-2

cdr3_aa: CASSLGDGNYGYTF
cdr3_nt: TGTGCCAGCAGCTTAGGAGACGGGAACTATGGCTACACCTTC
d_call: -
clone_size: many
j_call: TRBJ1-2
v_call: TRBV11-2

cdr3_aa: CASSPHGTDGSTIYF
cdr3_nt: TGTGCCAGCTCACCACATGGGACAGACGGAAGCACCATATATTTT
d_call: TRBD1
clone_size: -
j_call: TRBJ1-3
v_call: TRBV18

cdr3_aa: CASSPQGANYGYTF
cdr3_nt: TGTGCCAGCAGTCCCCAGGGGGCTAACTATGGCTACACCTTC
d_call: TRBD1
clone_size: few
j_call: TRBJ1-2
v_call: TRBV6-1

cdr3_aa: CASRGGNRVNSPLHF
cdr3_nt: TGTGCCAGTAGAGGAGGGAACAGGGTGAATTCACCCCTCCACTTT
d_call: -
clone_size: many
j_call: TRBJ1-6
v_call: TRBV19

cdr3_aa: CSAPRTGLNEQYF
cdr3_nt: TGCAGTGCTCCCAGGACAGGGTTGAACGAGCAGTACTTC
d_call: TRBD1
clone_size: many
j_call: TRBJ2-7
v_call: TRBV20-1

cdr3_aa: CSARDRGVNTEAFF
cdr3_nt: TGCAGTGCTAGAGATCGGGGAGTGAACACTGAAGCTTTCTTT
d_call: -
clone_size: many
j_call: TRBJ1-1
v_call: TRBV20-1

cdr3_aa: CASSSFTEAFF
cdr3_nt: TGTGCCAGCAGCTCGTTTACTGAAGCTTTCTTT
d_call: -
clone_size: many
j_call: TRBJ1-1
v_call: TRBV11-2

cdr3_aa: CASGAGGYEQYF
cdr3_nt: TGTGCCAGCGGGGCGGGGGGGTACGAGCAGTACTTC
d_call: TRBD2
clone_size: many
j_call: TRBJ2-7
v_call: TRBV27

cdr3_aa: CAWIPGRNFNYGYTF
cdr3_nt: TGTGCCTGGATTCCGGGTCGCAACTTTAACTATGGCTACACCTTC
d_call: -
clone_size: -
j_call: TRBJ1-2
v_call: TRBV30

cdr3_aa: CASSATGDNQPQHF
cdr3_nt: TGTGCCAGCAGCGCGACAGGAGACAATCAGCCCCAGCATTTT
d_call: -
clone_size: many
j_call: TRBJ1-5
v_call: TRBV9

cdr3_aa: CASSLGIYEQYF
cdr3_nt: TGTGCCAGCAGTTTGGGAATCTACGAGCAGTACTTC
d_call: -
clone_size: -
j_call: TRBJ2-7
v_call: TRBV12-3/TRBV12-4

cdr3_aa: CASSLGLTNYGYTF
cdr3_nt: TGTGCCAGCAGCCTCGGGCTTACTAACTATGGCTACACCTTC
d_call: -
clone_size: many
j_call: TRBJ1-2
v_call: TRBV6-1

cdr3_aa: CSVNTVRGAYEQYF
cdr3_nt: TGCAGCGTGAATACTGTGAGGGGAGCCTACGAGCAGTACTTC
d_call: -
clone_size: many
j_call: TRBJ2-7
v_call: TRBV29-1

cdr3_aa: CASSPSERLRAKNIQYF
cdr3_nt: TGTGCCAGCAGCCCCTCTGAGCGGTTAAGGGCCAAAAACATTCAGTACTTC
d_call: -
clone_size: many
j_call: TRBJ2-4
v_call: TRBV2

cdr3_aa: CASNTDRGGQPQHF
cdr3_nt: TGTGCCAGCAACACCGACAGGGGGGGTCAGCCCCAGCATTTT
d_call: TRBD1
clone_size: -
j_call: TRBJ1-5
v_call: TRBV6-1

cdr3_aa: CASSPRDFSYEQYF
cdr3_nt: TGTGCCAGCAGCCCCCGGGACTTCTCCTACGAGCAGTACTTC
d_call: -
clone_size: -
j_call: TRBJ2-7
v_call: TRBV7-2

cdr3_aa: CATSDSGPLGGSQETQYF
cdr3_nt: TGTGCCACCAGTGATTCCGGACCCCTCGGGGGTTCACAAGAGACCCAGTACTTC
d_call: -
clone_size: many
j_call: TRBJ2-5
v_call: TRBV24-1

cdr3_aa: CASSQVNTEAFF
cdr3_nt: TGTGCCAGCAGTCAAGTGAACACTGAAGCTTTCTTT
d_call: -
clone_size: many
j_call: TRBJ1-1
v_call: TRBV2

cdr3_aa: CASSQGGGDRGRNIQYF
cdr3_nt: TGTGCCAGCAGCCAAGGCGGAGGAGACAGGGGTCGGAACATTCAGTACTTC
d_call: TRBD1
clone_size: -
j_call: TRBJ2-4
v_call: TRBV3-1

cdr3_aa: CASSNGTAGLAKNIQYF
cdr3_nt: TGTGCCAGCAGCAATGGGACCGCAGGTTTAGCCAAAAACATTCAGTACTTC
d_call: -
clone_size: many
j_call: TRBJ2-4
v_call: TRBV5-8

cdr3_aa: CASSLRTVREQFF
cdr3_nt: TGTGCCAGCAGTTTACGGACCGTAAGGGAGCAGTTCTTC
d_call: -
clone_size: many
j_call: TRBJ2-1
v_call: TRBV6-1

cdr3_aa: CSAREVSLETQYF
cdr3_nt: TGCAGTGCTAGAGAGGTTAGCCTGGAGACCCAGTACTTC
d_call: -
clone_size: many
j_call: TRBJ2-5
v_call: TRBV20-1

cdr3_aa: CASSLAGGSTLEQYF
cdr3_nt: TGTGCCAGCAGCTTAGCGGGGGGGTCCACACTAGAGCAGTACTTC
d_call: TRBD2
clone_size: many
j_call: TRBJ2-7
v_call: TRBV7-9

cdr3_aa: CATSTRSSYNEQFF
cdr3_nt: TGTGCCACCAGCACTCGGAGCTCCTACAATGAGCAGTTCTTC
d_call: -
clone_size: many
j_call: TRBJ2-1
v_call: TRBV15

cdr3_aa: CANSLEVGVAGNTIYF
cdr3_nt: TGTGCCAACAGTTTAGAGGTGGGGGTTGCTGGAAACACCATATATTTT
d_call: -
clone_size: -
j_call: TRBJ1-3
v_call: TRBV12-3/TRBV12-4

cdr3_aa: CASTFSGGANTGELFF
cdr3_nt: TGTGCCAGCACCTTTAGCGGGGGGGCGAACACCGGGGAGCTGTTTTTT
d_call: TRBD2
clone_size: many
j_call: TRBJ2-2
v_call: TRBV7-3

cdr3_aa: CASRIWPQTGELFF
cdr3_nt: TGTGCCAGTCGGATCTGGCCTCAGACCGGGGAGCTGTTTTTT
d_call: -
clone_size: many
j_call: TRBJ2-2
v_call: TRBV9

cdr3_aa: CASSESGRDEQYF
cdr3_nt: TGTGCCAGCAGTGAATCGGGGCGAGACGAGCAGTACTTC
d_call: -
clone_size: many
j_call: TRBJ2-7
v_call: TRBV25-1

cdr3_aa: CASSLGASGGTEETQYF
cdr3_nt: TGTGCCAGCAGCTTAGGGGCTAGCGGGGGAACCGAAGAGACCCAGTACTTC
d_call: TRBD2
clone_size: many
j_call: TRBJ2-5
v_call: TRBV7-9